The T cell receptor (beta chain) under discussion was sequenced for a study of blood T cell repertoires in COVID-19. Study-level background: COVID-19 samples from acute and convalescent phases originated in the United States, Italy and Spain. PBMCs, B-cell-depleted T cells, or T cells provided the cDNA or gDNA that made up the material.

Per germline, CDR1 MDHEN and CDR2 SYDVKM. J lost 6 bases, V lost 5 bases, and 8 bases had no gene match. CDR3 size: 14 residues. In the authors' workflow: Reference gene primer amplification yielded estimated nucleated cell counts. Sequencing was performed with immunoSEQ multiplex PCR; in TCRdb, only in-frame clones are kept and a portion is missing. V, J and clone size were drawn from that table, and D and trimming were deduced from the DNA. The sample consists of around 140,000 clones, around 90% of them appearing once. The rearrangement links TRBV28 to TRBJ2-7; 9 nucleotides line up with TRBD1. This clonotype was obtained from a man in his sixties with active or convalescent COVID-19. Sequenced input: peripheral blood. CDR3 in DNA: TGTGCCAGCAGTATACATACAGGGGGCCTCGAGCAGTACTTC. It yields the protein CASSIHTGGLEQYF.